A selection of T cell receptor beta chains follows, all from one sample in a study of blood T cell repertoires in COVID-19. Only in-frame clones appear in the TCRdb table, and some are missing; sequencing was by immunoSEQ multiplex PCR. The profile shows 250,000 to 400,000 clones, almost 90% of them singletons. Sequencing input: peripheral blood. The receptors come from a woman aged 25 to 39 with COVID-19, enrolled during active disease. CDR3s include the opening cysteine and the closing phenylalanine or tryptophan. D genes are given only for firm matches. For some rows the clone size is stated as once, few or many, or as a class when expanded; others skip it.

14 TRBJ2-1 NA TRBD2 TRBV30 TGTGCCTGGAGCGCTAGCGGGAGGACGAGGGAGCAGTTCTTC CAWSASGRTREQFF
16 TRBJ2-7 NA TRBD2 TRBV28 TGTGCCAGCAGGGGTAGGGGCCTAGCGGGCCTTTACGAGCAGTACTTC CASRGRGLAGLYEQYF
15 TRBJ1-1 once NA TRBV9 TGTGCCAGCAGCGTAGGTTTTCAGGGGAACACTGAAGCTTTCTTT CASSVGFQGNTEAFF
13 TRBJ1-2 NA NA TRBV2 TGTGCCAGCAGTGGGGAGGGAAGAGAGGGCTACACCTTC CASSGEGREGYTF
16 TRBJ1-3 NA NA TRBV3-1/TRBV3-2 TGTGCCAGCAGCCCGATGGGGAGCTTCTCTGGAAACACCATATATTTT CASSPMGSFSGNTIYF
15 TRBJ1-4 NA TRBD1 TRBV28 TGTGCCAGCAGTTCAGGGGACAGTACTAATGAAAAACTGTTTTTT CASSSGDSTNEKLFF
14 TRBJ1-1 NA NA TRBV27 TGTGCCAGCAGTCGGTTATTACGGGGGGATGAAGCTTTCTTT CASSRLLRGDEAFF
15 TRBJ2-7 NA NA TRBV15 TGTGCCACCAGCAGAGAACAGGGAGAGACCTACGAGCAGTACTTC CATSREQGETYEQYF
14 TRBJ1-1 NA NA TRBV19 TGTGCCACCGAAGGGGCAGGGGCGTACACTGAAGCTTTCTTT CATEGAGAYTEAFF
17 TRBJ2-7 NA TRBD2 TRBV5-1 TGCGCCAGCAGCCCGGTAAAGGGGCGGGAGAGAAAGGACGAGCAGTACTTC CASSPVKGRERKDEQYF
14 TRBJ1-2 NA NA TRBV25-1 TGTGCCAGCAGTGAGTCAGGGGAACATTATGGCTACACCTTC CASSESGEHYGYTF
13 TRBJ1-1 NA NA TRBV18 TGTGCCAGCTCACGGACAGCGAACACTGAAGCTTTCTTT CASSRTANTEAFF
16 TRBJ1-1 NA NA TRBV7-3 TGTGCCAGCAGCTTATCCTCGGACAGACTGAACACTGAAGCTTTCTTT CASSLSSDRLNTEAFF
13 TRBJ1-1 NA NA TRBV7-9 TGTGCCAGCAGCTTTCAGGGAAACACTGAAGCTTTCTTT CASSFQGNTEAFF
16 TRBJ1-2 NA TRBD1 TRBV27 TGTGCCAGCAGTTTCAGGACAGGATCAGAGGGAGGCGGCTACACCTTC CASSFRTGSEGGGYTF
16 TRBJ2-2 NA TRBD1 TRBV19 TGTGCCAGTAGTATAACGGGGACAGGGAACACCGGGGAGCTGTTTTTT CASSITGTGNTGELFF
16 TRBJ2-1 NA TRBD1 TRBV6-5 TGTGCCAGCAGTTACCCTGGGACAGGGGGAGGGGGTGAGCAGTTCTTC CASSYPGTGGGGEQFF
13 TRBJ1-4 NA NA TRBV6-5 TGTGCCAGCAGTAGGGGAGGGGATGAAAAACTGTTTTTT CASSRGGDEKLFF
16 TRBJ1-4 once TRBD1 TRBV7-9 TGTGCCAGCAGCTTAACCAGGGGGCAAGATAATGAAAAACTGTTTTTT CASSLTRGQDNEKLFF
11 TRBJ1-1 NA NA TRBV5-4 TGTGCCAGCGGACAGTACCCTGAAGCTTTCTTT CASGQYPEAFF
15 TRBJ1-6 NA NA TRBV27 TGTGCCAGCTCTCCTCGGACGGGAGATAATTCACCCCTCCACTTT CASSPRTGDNSPLHF
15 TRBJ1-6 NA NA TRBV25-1 TGTGCCAGCAGTGAATACGGCAGGAATGGATCACCCCTCCACTTT CASSEYGRNGSPLHF
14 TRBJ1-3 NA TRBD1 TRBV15 TGTGCCACCAGCACCGGGACAGGGATCAACACCATATATTTT CATSTGTGINTIYF
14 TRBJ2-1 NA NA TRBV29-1 TGCAGCGTTGCGGACAGATATGGGGTCCATGAGCAGTTCTTC CSVADRYGVHEQFF
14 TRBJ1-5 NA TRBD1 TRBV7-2 TGTGCCAGCAGCTTTACAGGGGGCAGGGAGCCCCAGCATTTT CASSFTGGREPQHF
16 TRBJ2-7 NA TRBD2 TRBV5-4 TGTGCCAGCAGCATCCCCGGTATAGCGGGAGGTTACGAGCAGTACTTC CASSIPGIAGGYEQYF
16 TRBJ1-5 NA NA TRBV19 TGTGCCAGTAACTCTGGGACAAGGAGTAGCAATCAGCCCCAGCATTTT CASNSGTRSSNQPQHF
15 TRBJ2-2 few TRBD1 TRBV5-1 TGCGCCAGCAGCTTTCAGGGGGCAGACACCGGGGAGCTGTTTTTT CASSFQGADTGELFF
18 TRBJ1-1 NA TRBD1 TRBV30 TGTGCCTGGAGTGTAATGGACAGGGGGTGGCTGATGAACACTGAAGCTTTCTTT CAWSVMDRGWLMNTEAFF
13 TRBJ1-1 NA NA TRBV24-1 TGTGCCACCAGTGCGGGGGATAGCACTGAAGCTTTCTTT CATSAGDSTEAFF
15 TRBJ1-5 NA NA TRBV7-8 TGTGCCAGCAGCTTAAAGTGGATAGGAGATCAGCCCCAGCATTTT CASSLKWIGDQPQHF
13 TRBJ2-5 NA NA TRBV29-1 TGCAGCGTTGCTTGGACAAGCCAAGAGACCCAGTACTTC CSVAWTSQETQYF
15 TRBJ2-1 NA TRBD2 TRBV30 TGTGCCTGGAGTACCTTAGCGGGAGCTGACAATGAGCAGTTCTTC CAWSTLAGADNEQFF
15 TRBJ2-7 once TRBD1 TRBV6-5 TGTGCCAGCACCCTGACAGGGGGCCGTTTCGACGAGCAGTACTTC CASTLTGGRFDEQYF
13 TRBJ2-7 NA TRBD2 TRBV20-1 TGCAGTGCTAGTATGAGCGGGACCTACGAGCAGTACTTC CSASMSGTYEQYF
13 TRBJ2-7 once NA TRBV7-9 TGTGCCAGCAGCCGCGGACAAACCTACGAGCAGTACTTC CASSRGQTYEQYF
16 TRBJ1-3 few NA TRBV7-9 TGTGCCAGCAGCTTAGACAGGCCGAGCTCTGGAAACACCATATATTTT CASSLDRPSSGNTIYF
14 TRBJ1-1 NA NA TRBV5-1 TGCGCCAGCAGCTTAGACAGGTTGAACACTGAAGCTTTCTTT CASSLDRLNTEAFF
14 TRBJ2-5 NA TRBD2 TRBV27 TGTGCCAGCAGTTCGACTAGCGGGAGTATGGCCCAGTACTTC CASSSTSGSMAQYF
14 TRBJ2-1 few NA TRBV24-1 TGTGCCACCAGTGACCCGACGCGGGTCAATGAGCAGTTCTTC CATSDPTRVNEQFF
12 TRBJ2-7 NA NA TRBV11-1 TGTGCCAGCAGCTCACTGTCCTACGAGCAGTACTTC CASSSLSYEQYF
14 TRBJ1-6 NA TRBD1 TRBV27 TGTGCCAGCAGTCTTCAGCAGGGGGATTCACCCCTCCACTTT CASSLQQGDSPLHF
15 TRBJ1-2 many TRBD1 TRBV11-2 TGTGCCAGCAGCTTAATGGACAGGGTTAACTATGGCTACACCTTC CASSLMDRVNYGYTF
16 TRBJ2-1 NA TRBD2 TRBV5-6 TGTGCCAGCAGCTTGGCCCTAGCGGGACACATCGGTGAGCAGTTCTTC CASSLALAGHIGEQFF
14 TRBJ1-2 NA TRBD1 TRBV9 TGTGCCAGCAGCGTAGCGGGACAGGGATATGGCTACACCTTC CASSVAGQGYGYTF
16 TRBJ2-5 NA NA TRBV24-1 TGTGCCACCAGTGACCCCTCGGCGGGCGGAGGGGAGACCCAGTACTTC CATSDPSAGGGETQYF
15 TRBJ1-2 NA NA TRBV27 TGTGCCAGCAGTTTCGACTCCGGGTTGCTGGCGGGCTACACCTTC CASSFDSGLLAGYTF
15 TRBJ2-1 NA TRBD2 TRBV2 TGTGCCAGCAGGGGTAGGACTAGCGTGAACAATGAGCAGTTCTTC CASRGRTSVNNEQFF
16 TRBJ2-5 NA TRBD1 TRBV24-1 TGTGCCACCAGTGATTTGAGGACAGGGGGCGCGGAGACCCAGTACTTC CATSDLRTGGAETQYF
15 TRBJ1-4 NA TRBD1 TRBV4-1 TGCGCCAGCAGCCAACCGGACAGGTTAAATGAAAAACTGTTTTTT CASSQPDRLNEKLFF
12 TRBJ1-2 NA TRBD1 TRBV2 TGTGCCAGCAGTTACAGGGGTGCTGGCTACACCTTC CASSYRGAGYTF
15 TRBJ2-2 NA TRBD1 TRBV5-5 TGTGCCAGCAGCTCCAGGGACAGCTCCACCGGGGAGCTGTTTTTT CASSSRDSSTGELFF
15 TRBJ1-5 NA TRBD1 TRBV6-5 TGTGCCAGCAGTTACTCACAGGGGGCTAATCAGCCCCAGCATTTT CASSYSQGANQPQHF
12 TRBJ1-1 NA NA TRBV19 TGTGCCACCCTAGAATCGGACACTGAAGCTTTCTTT CATLESDTEAFF
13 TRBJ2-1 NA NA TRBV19 TGTGCCAGTAGTGCAGGCACCTACAATGAGCAGTTCTTC CASSAGTYNEQFF